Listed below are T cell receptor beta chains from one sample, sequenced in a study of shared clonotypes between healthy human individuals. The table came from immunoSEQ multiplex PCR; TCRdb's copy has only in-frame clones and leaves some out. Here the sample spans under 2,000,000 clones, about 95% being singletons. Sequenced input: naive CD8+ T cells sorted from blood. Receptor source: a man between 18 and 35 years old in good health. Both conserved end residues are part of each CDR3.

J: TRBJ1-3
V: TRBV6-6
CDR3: CASSYSNSGNTIYF

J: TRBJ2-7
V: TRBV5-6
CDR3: CASSGSGEGSYEQYF

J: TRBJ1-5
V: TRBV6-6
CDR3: CASSSSGGLQPQHF

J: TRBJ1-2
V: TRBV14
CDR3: CASSPEGQGNYGYTF

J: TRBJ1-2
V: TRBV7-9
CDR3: CASSSSGGYTF

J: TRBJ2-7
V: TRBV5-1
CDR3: CASSYSGSSHEQYF

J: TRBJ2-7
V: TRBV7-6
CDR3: CASSYGEVNEQYF

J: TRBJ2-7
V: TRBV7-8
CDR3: CASSLALLGEQYF

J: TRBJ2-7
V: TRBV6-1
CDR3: CAGGAFRGEQYF

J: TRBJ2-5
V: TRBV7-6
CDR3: CASSLGGWAYQETQYF

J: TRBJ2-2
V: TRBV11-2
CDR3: CASSLGEGGELFF

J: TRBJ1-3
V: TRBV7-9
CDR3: CASSLGVATGVGNTIYF

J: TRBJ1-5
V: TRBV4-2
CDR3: CASSQEWSYVSSNQPQHF

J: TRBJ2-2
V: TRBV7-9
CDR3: CASSLQGRGTGELFF

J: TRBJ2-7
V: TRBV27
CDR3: CASSPSGGVKWYEQYF

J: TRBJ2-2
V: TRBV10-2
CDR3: CATFGGGQGASLNTGELFF

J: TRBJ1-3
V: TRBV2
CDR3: CASSESSSGNTIYF

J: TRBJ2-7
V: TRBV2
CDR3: CASSGQLTYEQYF

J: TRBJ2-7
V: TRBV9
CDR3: CASSPMPGLGTSEQYF

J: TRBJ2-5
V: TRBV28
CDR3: CASSFTGASETQYF

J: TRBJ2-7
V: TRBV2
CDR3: CASSESQGLSYEQYF

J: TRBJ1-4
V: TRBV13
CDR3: CASSLRDGHEKLFF

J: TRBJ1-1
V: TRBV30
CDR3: CAWSVQDSEAFF

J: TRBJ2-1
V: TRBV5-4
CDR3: CASSLAGGLAQFF

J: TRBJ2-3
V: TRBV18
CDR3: CASSPITGLAYTDTQYF

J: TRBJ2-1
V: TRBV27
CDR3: CASSLSSGASYNEQFF

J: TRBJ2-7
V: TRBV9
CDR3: CASSETGFEQYF

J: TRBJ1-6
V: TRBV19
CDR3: CASSIDLGDNNSPLHF

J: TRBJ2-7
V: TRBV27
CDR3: CASSIRTSGGLVSYEQYF

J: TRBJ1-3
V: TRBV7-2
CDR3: CASSLLGASGNTIYF

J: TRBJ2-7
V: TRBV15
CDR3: CATSLDGGSYEQYF

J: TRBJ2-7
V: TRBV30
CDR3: CAWQDSPYEQYF

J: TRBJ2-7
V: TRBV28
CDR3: CASSRSTGRPYEQYF

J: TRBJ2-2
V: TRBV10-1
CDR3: CASLAQNTGELFF

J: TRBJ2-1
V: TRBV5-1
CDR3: CASSLAYAGGGYNEQFF

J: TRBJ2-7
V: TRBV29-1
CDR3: CSVVPAIAHNTHYEQYF

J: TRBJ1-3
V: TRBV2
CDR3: CASSEVVTGGYSGNTIYF

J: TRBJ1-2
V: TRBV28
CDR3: CASSLVGSMEYGYTF

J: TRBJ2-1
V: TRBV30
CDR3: CAWSVPGTSGFSSYNEQFF